This paragraph reports one T cell receptor (beta chain). The data derive from a study of T cells in Graves' hyperthyroidism and ophthalmopathy. Using RNA transcripts as the source, TCR beta CDR3 regions were amplified. First-round RT-PCR targeting the TCR CDR3 was performed with the HTBI primer set. In TCRdb, the multiplex PCR reads were re-called with MiXCR into one record per CDR3 protein. The data show approximately 400,000 distinct CDR3 sequences, with roughly 19% seen just once and 3% to 4% held by the top ten. CDR1 and CDR2 (germline): LGHDT, YNNKEL (reference sequence). The CDR3 length is 15 residues. The V end lost 6 bases, the J end lost 1 base, and 15 bases lay between the germline ends. Diagnoses were made from clinical symptoms, serum measures (thyroxine and TRAb), thyroid ultrasound and orbital computed tomography.

The V call is TRBV3-1, the J call TRBJ1-1; D is perhaps TRBD1 (6 bases). This TCR was recovered from a woman aged 18-35 years with Graves' hyperthyroidism. The sample taken for sequencing was blood. CDR3 coding DNA: TGTGCCAGCAGTTTGGAGGGGGGGAGGAACACTGAAGCTTTCTTT. Translated, it gives CASSLEGGRNTEAFF. The full variable domain, its missing parts supplied by reference TRBV3-1 and TRBJ1-1, is DTAVSQTPKYLVTQMGNDKSIKCEQNLGHDTMYWYKQDSKKFLKIMFSYNNKELIINETVPNRFSPKSPDKAHLNLHINSLELGDSAVYFCASSLEGGRNTEAFFGQGTRLTVV.